The clone carrying this T cell receptor (beta chain) was counted only a few times. The antigen is unknown. This record comes from a study of T cells in Graves' hyperthyroidism and ophthalmopathy. Study-wide context: Staff took peripheral blood when the initial diagnosis was made, before any treatment began. Study-wide results and limits: Most expanded thyroid clonotypes above 0.001 also appeared in blood. Ophthalmopathy and stable hyperthyroidism were separated by a 13 V-J model.

The CDR3 covers 14 residues. Trimming pared 3 bases from V and 5 bases from J, leaving 16 bases between. The germline CDR1 and CDR2 sequences are DFQATT and SNEGSKA (reference sequence). TCR beta CDR3 regions were amplified from RNA transcripts. The HTBI primer set drove a first-round RT-PCR of the TCR CDR3. TCRdb called the multiplex PCR reads again in MiXCR, with one record for every CDR3 protein. The profile shows about 360,000 distinct CDR3 sequences, 25% of them singletons. The sequenced sample was blood. The sequence came from a man in his forties or fifties with Graves' hyperthyroidism. This rearrangement joins TRBV20-1 to TRBJ1-1, with a possible D match to TRBD1 (5 bases). The CDR3 protein is CSARRGPLGTEAFF. In nucleotides, the CDR3 is TGCAGTGCTAGGCGGGGACCCCTGGGGACTGAAGCTTTCTTT.